These 32 T cell receptor beta chains were sequenced from one sample in a study of T cell changes during pregnancy in multiple sclerosis. Here immunoSEQ multiplex PCR was the method, and the copy in TCRdb shows in-frame clones only, minus some. The data hold fewer than 95,000 clones, with about 93% observed a single time. The input for sequencing was peripheral blood, taken in the first trimester of pregnancy. These receptors were taken from a female donor with multiple sclerosis, enrolled in a pregnancy study.

The chain links TRBV20-1 to TRBJ1-2; D call uncertain. Germline loops: CDR1 DFQATT, CDR2 SNEGSKA (reference sequence). Trimming stripped 6 bases from V and 5 bases from J, with 10 bases between. The CDR3 has 11 amino acids. Here the CDR3 DNA reads TGCAGTGCGACCCCGGGATATGGCTACACCTTC. As protein: CSATPGYGYTF.

The chain uses TRBV5-4 and TRBJ1-3; 9 bases line up with TRBD1. The J segment lost 0 bases and the V segment lost 0 bases, leaving 4 bases of the junction unmatched. The CDR3 totals 17 residues. Germline lookup yields CDR1 SGHNT and CDR2 YYREEE (reference sequence). The CDR3 sequence: CASSLGGTGHSGNTIYF. CDR3 DNA sequence: TGTGCCAGCAGCTTGGGGGGGACAGGGCACTCTGGAAACACCATATATTTT.

The chain recombines TRBV6-5 with TRBJ2-7, with 10 bases aligning to TRBD2. The germline CDR1 and CDR2 sequences are MNHEY and SVGAGI. The CDR3 extends over 15 amino acids. V was pared by 5 bases and J by 5 bases, with 9 bases of the junction left unmatched. The CDR3 here is CASSILAGDRDEQYF. CDR3 bases: TGTGCCAGCAGTATCCTAGCGGGGGATCGAGACGAGCAGTACTTC.

The chain combines TRBV6-5 with TRBJ1-1, with D possibly matching TRBD1 (5 bases). Germline V lookup: CDR1 MNHEY, CDR2 SVGAGI. V shed 0 bases and J shed 0 bases, with 8 bases lying between them. CDR3 length: 15 residues. The CDR3 reads CASSYSRQMNTEAFF. The DNA of the CDR3 is TGTGCCAGCAGTTACTCGCGACAGATGAACACTGAAGCTTTCTTT.

This clone has only one observation. The chain links TRBV10-1 to TRBJ1-1, with D tentatively TRBD1 (5 bases). Germline CDR1 is WNHNN and CDR2 is SYGVQD (reference sequence). V was cut by 8 bases and J by 0 bases, with 19 bases left in between. The CDR3 loop spans 16 amino acids. The CDR3 loop is CASFDSAALMNTEAFF. Written as DNA, the CDR3 is TGCGCCAGCTTCGACAGCGCAGCCTTAATGAACACTGAAGCTTTCTTT.

This chain connects TRBV5-1 to TRBJ2-1, with TRBD1 matching 8 bases. This CDR3 is 15 amino acids long. Germline CDR1 is SGHRS and CDR2 is YFSETQ. The V gene end was trimmed by 0 bases and the J gene end by 7 bases; junction bases not matched to a gene: 6. CDR3 bases: TGCGCCAGCAGCTTGGGGCAGGGGGCGGGAAATGAGCAGTTCTTC. As protein: CASSLGQGAGNEQFF.

As for this clone: Because the CDR3 is missing its conserved closing phenylalanine or tryptophan, this is likely a read error. Because the CDR3's place on the DNA is in doubt, the DNA is left out and the CDR3 is given as listed by TCRdb. V is TRBV5-1 and J is TRBJ2-7; the table assigns TRBD2, which was not confirmed against the DNA. Both ends counted, the CDR3 spans 9 residues. The germline CDR1 and CDR2 sequences are SGHRS and YFSETQ. CDR3 sequence reads: CASSLDSGR.

With regard to this clone: The junction departs from the called germline gene at one end, perhaps through a read error. This chain uses TRBV7-7 with TRBJ2-1, with TRBD1 matching 8 bases. CDR1 and CDR2 from the germline V gene are SSHAT and FNYEAQ (reference sequence). The CDR3 has 13 amino acids. The CDR3 sequence: CASSRQGAVEQFF. The DNA for the CDR3 is TGTGCTAGCAGCCGGCAGGGGGCGGTTGAGCAGTTCTTC.

The chain joins TRBV27 to TRBJ1-1, with D uncertain. The germline V and J ends were trimmed by 5 bases and 2 bases, with 12 bases remaining between them. CDR3 length equals 14 residues. The germline V gene encodes CDR1 MNHEY and CDR2 SMNVEV (reference sequence). CDR3 nucleotide sequence: TGTGCCAGCAGTCCGGTCGCATCCAACACTGAAGCTTTCTTT. Its protein product is CASSPVASNTEAFF.

This clone was counted between two and nine times. This chain uses TRBV29-1 with TRBJ1-6; possibly TRBD1 for D (5 bases). Germline V gives CDR1 SQVTM, CDR2 ANQGSEA. The CDR3 spans 13 residues. V lost 5 bases and J 3 bases, leaving 8 bases between the germline ends. Here the CDR3 DNA reads TGCAGCGTTAGTAGGGGCTATAATTCACCCCTCCACTTT. Translating gives CSVSRGYNSPLHF. Based on the CDR3 plus reference TRBV29-1 and TRBJ1-6, the full variable domain is SAVISQKPSRDICQRGTSLTIQCQVDSQVTMMFWYRQQPGQSLTLIATANQGSEATYESGFVIDKFPISRPNLTFSTLTVSNMSPEDSSIYLCSVSRGYNSPLHFGNGTRLTVT.

J is TRBJ2-7 and V is TRBV19; the match to TRBD1 covers 7 bases. Germline V gives CDR1 LNHDA, CDR2 SQIVND (reference sequence). CDR3 length: 14 residues. Trimming took 1 base from V and 6 from J; bases not matched to a gene: 6. Here the CDR3 reads CASSIGQGSSEQYF. The CDR3 region has the DNA TGTGCCAGTAGTATAGGACAGGGTAGCAGCGAGCAGTACTTC.

The V gene is TRBV5-1, the J gene TRBJ2-7, with D tentatively TRBD1 (6 bases). The CDR3 covers 14 residues. The V end lost 0 bases, the J end lost 1 base, and 8 bases lay between the germline ends. Germline CDR1 and CDR2: SGHRS and YFSETQ. This chain's CDR3 is CASSLEGQSYEQYF. CDR3 in DNA: TGCGCCAGCAGCTTGGAAGGACAGTCCTACGAGCAGTACTTC.

V and J are TRBV23-1 and TRBJ2-2; the D gene is possibly TRBD1 (5 bases). TRBV23-1 is sorted into the ORF group, with uncertain function. V shed 3 bases and J shed 1 base, with 9 bases lying between them. The CDR3 is made up of 15 amino acids. The CDR3 is CASSQRDRNTGELFF. The DNA of the CDR3 is TGCGCCAGCAGTCAGCGCGACAGGAACACCGGGGAGCTGTTTTTT.

The genes are TRBV2 and TRBJ2-5, with a possible D match to TRBD1 (6 bases). The germline V and J ends were trimmed by 5 bases and 0 bases, with 10 bases remaining between them. Germline CDR1 is SNHLY and CDR2 is FYNNEI. The CDR3 spans 14 residues. The CDR3 DNA reads TGTGCCAGCAGTCGGACAGAGTACCAAGAGACCCAGTACTTC. This codes for CASSRTEYQETQYF.

V gene TRBV5-1 combines with J gene TRBJ2-7; 12 nucleotides align to TRBD2. Germline V gene data show CDR1 as SGHRS and CDR2 as YFSETQ. V lost 2 bases to trimming and J lost 4 bases; unmatched junction nucleotides: 7. The CDR3 contains 16 residues. The CDR3 loop reads CASSFDGLAGIYEQYF. The CDR3 DNA reads as TGCGCCAGCAGCTTTGACGGACTAGCGGGGATATACGAGCAGTACTTC.

The gene calls are TRBV7-3 and TRBJ2-7; D may be TRBD1 (6 bases). The CDR3 contains 14 residues. V gave up 2 bases and J gave up 3 bases, with 11 bases separating them. The V gene's germline CDR1 is SGHTA and CDR2 FQGTGA. This chain's CDR3 is CASSLSGEFYEQYF. For the CDR3, the DNA is TGTGCCAGCAGCTTATCAGGGGAGTTCTACGAGCAGTACTTC. Together with reference TRBV7-3 and TRBJ2-7, the CDR3 gives the full variable domain: GAGVSQTPSNKVTEKGKYVELRCDPISGHTALYWYRQSLGQGPEFLIYFQGTGAADDSGLPNDRFFAVRPEGSVSTLKIQRTERGDSAVYLCASSLSGEFYEQYFGPGTRLTVT.

This chain uses TRBV9 with TRBJ2-7; TRBD1 is a possible D gene (5 bases). The ends were cut back, 0 bases at V and 2 bases at J, with 15 bases in the middle. Germline CDR1 reads SGDLS; CDR2 reads YYNGEE. The CDR3 sequence is 16 residues long. The CDR3 bases are TGTGCCAGCAGCGTAGGGTCAGGGAATGTCGCCTACGAGCAGTACTTC. It is translated as CASSVGSGNVAYEQYF.

This sequence joins TRBV9 and TRBJ2-3; D is possibly TRBD1 (6 bases). With 0 bases removed from V and 0 bases from J, the gap between germline ends came to 11 bases. The V gene's germline CDR1 is SGDLS and CDR2 YYNGEE. The CDR3 length is 16 residues. In nucleotides, the CDR3 is TGTGCCAGCAGCGTAGTAGGTCAGGGGAGCACAGATACGCAGTATTTT. This translates into CASSVVGQGSTDTQYF.

This clone was seen just once. The DNA for the CDR3 is TGTGCCAGTAGTATATGGGCCGGCAGGGGGGTATCCTACGGCAATCAGCCCCAGCATTTT. This encodes CASSIWAGRGVSYGNQPQHF. V and J are TRBV19 and TRBJ1-5; 7 bases map to TRBD1. The CDR3 contains 20 residues. Trimming cost V 2 bases and J 2 bases; bases outside gene matches: 18. Per germline, CDR1 LNHDA and CDR2 SQIVND (reference sequence). The complete variable domain, with remaining parts taken from reference TRBV19 and TRBJ1-5, reads DGGITQSPKYLFRKEGQNVTLSCEQNLNHDAMYWYRQDPGQGLRLIYYSQIVNDFQKGDIAEGYSVSREKKESFPLTVTSAQKNPTAFYLCASSIWAGRGVSYGNQPQHFGDGTRLSIL.

Only one count was recorded for this clone. The chain's CDR3 is CASSPRDTGGSPLHF. Written as DNA, the CDR3 is TGTGCCAGCTCACCGAGAGACACAGGGGGCTCACCCCTCCACTTT. The V and J genes are TRBV18 and TRBJ1-6; 9 bases align to TRBD1. Germline trimming cut 3 bases from V and 10 bases from J; bases unmatched to any gene: 7. The germline gives CDR1 KGHSH, CDR2 LQKENI. The CDR3 consists of 15 residues.

V and J are TRBV5-1 and TRBJ2-5; 7 bases align to TRBD1. The germline V gene has CDR1 SGHRS and CDR2 YFSETQ. The CDR3 runs 14 residues. V gave up 0 bases and J gave up 4 bases; unmatched junction bases: 3. The CDR3 reads CASSLEGAVETQYF. CDR3 sequence (DNA): TGCGCCAGCAGCTTGGAGGGGGCCGTAGAGACCCAGTACTTC.

In this sample, this clone turned up once. This sequence joins TRBV19 and TRBJ1-5; TRBD1 is a possible D gene (5 bases). Germline V gene sequence: CDR1 LNHDA, CDR2 SQIVND (reference sequence). Trimming took 4 bases from V and 1 from J, leaving 11 bases between them. The CDR3 extends over 15 amino acids. This CDR3 reads CASSTGGVSNQPQHF. The CDR3 DNA follows: TGTGCCAGTAGTACTGGAGGGGTGAGCAATCAGCCCCAGCATTTT.

The chain combines TRBV11-2 with TRBJ2-7; 8 bases are shared with TRBD2. V was pared by 3 bases and J by 6 bases, with 7 bases of the junction left unmatched. CDR1 and CDR2 from the germline V gene are SGHAT and FQNNGV. The CDR3 has 14 amino acids. The CDR3, as DNA: TGTGCCAGCAGCTTTCTAGCGGGTAGGGCCGAGCAGTACTTC. This encodes CASSFLAGRAEQYF.

This chain connects TRBV5-5 to TRBJ1-1; TRBD1 agrees at 8 bases. Germline V gene sequence: CDR1 SGHKS, CDR2 YYEKEE (reference sequence). The CDR3 sequence is 14 residues long. Trimming took 1 base from V and 3 from J; bases not matched to a gene: 2. CDR3 nucleotides: TGTGCCAGCAGCTTGAAGACAGGGGACACTGAAGCTTTCTTT. Amino acid sequence: CASSLKTGDTEAFF.

The chain carries TRBV5-1 and TRBJ1-2, with 7 bases identical to TRBD1. This CDR3 contains 15 residues. The V and J ends lost 4 bases and 6 bases, in that order; junction bases with no gene match: 12. CDR1 and CDR2 (germline): SGHRS, YFSETQ. The CDR3 protein is CASSAGTGVQDGYTF. CDR3 in DNA: TGCGCCAGCAGCGCCGGAACAGGGGTACAAGATGGCTACACCTTC.

The chain links TRBV6-5 to TRBJ1-1; possibly TRBD1 for D (6 bases). The germline V gene has CDR1 MNHEY and CDR2 SVGAGI. Trimming removed 1 base from V and 1 base from J, with 10 bases in between. The CDR3 covers 15 residues. The CDR3 here is CASSYFGTKNTEAFF. For the CDR3, the DNA is TGTGCCAGCAGTTACTTCGGGACAAAGAACACTGAAGCTTTCTTT.

This clone was recorded once. This chain joins TRBV2 and TRBJ2-5; a weak D match, TRBD1 (5 bases). Trimming shortened V by 6 bases and J by 5 bases, and 10 bases separated the two germline ends. Germline values: CDR1 SNHLY, CDR2 FYNNEI. The CDR3 runs to 12 residues. The CDR3: CASSQGGETQYF. The CDR3, as DNA: TGTGCCAGCAGCCAGGGTGGGGAGACCCAGTACTTC.

V is TRBV6-1 and J is TRBJ2-3, with 9 bases aligning to TRBD1. The V gene's germline CDR1 is MNHNS and CDR2 SASEGT. CDR3 length: 15 amino acids. V shed 5 bases, J shed 5 bases, and the junction held 8 bases outside the gene matches. The DNA of the CDR3 is TGTGCCAGCAGTAAAACACAGGGGGCCGGAGATACGCAGTATTTT. Amino acid sequence: CASSKTQGAGDTQYF.

This clone was found once. This chain uses TRBV19 with TRBJ1-1; 12 bases map to TRBD1. Germline CDR1 is LNHDA and CDR2 is SQIVND (reference sequence). The ends lost 1 base at V and 5 bases at J; junction bases unmatched: 8. This CDR3 has 17 amino acids. The CDR3: CASSIGDRGLVWTEAFF. As DNA, the CDR3 is TGTGCCAGTAGTATAGGGGACAGGGGGCTAGTTTGGACTGAAGCTTTCTTT.

This sequence joins TRBV9 and TRBJ2-1; 10 nucleotides line up with TRBD2. Germline trimming cut 0 bases from V and 5 bases from J; bases unmatched to any gene: 5. CDR1 is SGDLS and CDR2 is YYNGEE in the germline V gene. The CDR3 is 16 amino acids. Here the CDR3 reads CASSVGVAGGHNEQFF. The DNA of the CDR3 is TGTGCCAGCAGCGTAGGTGTAGCGGGGGGCCACAATGAGCAGTTCTTC.

This clone was detected a few times. The chain couples TRBV29-1 to TRBJ1-1, with TRBD1 identical over 8 bases. Trimming removed 6 bases from V and 6 bases from J; junction bases left unmatched: 6. This CDR3 comprises 12 residues. Per germline, CDR1 SQVTM and CDR2 ANQGSEA. CDR3 in amino acids: CSVADRGSEAFF. CDR3 DNA: TGCAGCGTCGCCGACAGGGGCTCTGAAGCTTTCTTT.

The rearrangement joins TRBV5-1 to TRBJ2-7; D gene uncertain. Germline assignment: CDR1 SGHRS and CDR2 YFSETQ. The CDR3 consists of 13 residues. Trimming pared 4 bases from V and 6 bases from J, leaving 14 bases between. Written as DNA, the CDR3 is TGCGCCAGCAGCCCCCTATCGCCGTCCGAGCAGTACTTC. Its translation: CASSPLSPSEQYF.